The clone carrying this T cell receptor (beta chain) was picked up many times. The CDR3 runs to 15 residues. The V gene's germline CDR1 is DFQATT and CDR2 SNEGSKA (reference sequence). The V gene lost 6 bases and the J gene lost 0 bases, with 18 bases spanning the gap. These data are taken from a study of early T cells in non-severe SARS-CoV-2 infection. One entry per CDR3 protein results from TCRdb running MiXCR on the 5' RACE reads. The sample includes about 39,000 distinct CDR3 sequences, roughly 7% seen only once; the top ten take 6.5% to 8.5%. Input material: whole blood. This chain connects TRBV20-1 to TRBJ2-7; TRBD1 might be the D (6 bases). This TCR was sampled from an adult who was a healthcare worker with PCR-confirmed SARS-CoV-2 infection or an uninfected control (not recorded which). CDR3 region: CSATEGVRSSYEQYF. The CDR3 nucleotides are TGCAGTGCCACTGAGGGGGTGAGGAGCTCCTACGAGCAGTACTTC.